Listed below are T cell receptor delta chains from one sample, sequenced in a study of gamma-delta T cells after stem cell transplantation. TCRdb used CATT to re-call clones from the RT-PCR reads. The sample lists 2,500 to 3,000 delta-chain clones; approximately 20% were seen once. The sequencing sample was made of gamma-delta T cells. The source of these receptors is a human donor. It is not recorded whose cells these are; they may come from a transplant donor. Each CDR3 is given with its conserved first and last residue. D genes are given only for firm matches. Clone size is not always given. Where it is, it says once, few, many or a class for expanded clones.

CDR3 DNA: TGTGCCTGTGACACGATGAGTACTGGGGGTGTTAGCTCCTGGGACACCCGACAGATGTTTTTC
CDR3 protein: CACDTMSTGGVSSWDTRQMFF
D gene: TRDD3
V gene: TRDV2
clone size: -
J gene: TRDJ3

CDR3 DNA: TGTGCCTGTGACACGAATTTTGGGGGACTCACCGATAAACTCATCTTT
CDR3 protein: CACDTNFGGLTDKLIF
D gene: TRDD3
V gene: TRDV2
clone size: medium-sized
J gene: TRDJ1

CDR3 DNA: TGTGCCTGTGATCAACTGGGGGATAGAGGCGATAAACTCATCTTT
CDR3 protein: CACDQLGDRGDKLIF
D gene: TRDD3
V gene: TRDV2
clone size: -
J gene: TRDJ1

CDR3 DNA: TGTGCCTGTGACGCACTTTGGGGACAACACACCGATAAACTCATCTTT
CDR3 protein: CACDALWGQHTDKLIF
D gene: -
V gene: TRDV2
clone size: medium-sized
J gene: TRDJ1

CDR3 DNA: TGCGCCTGTGACCTGGTGGGGGAAACAACCGATAAACTCATCTTT
CDR3 protein: CACDLVGETTDKLIF
D gene: TRDD3
V gene: TRDV2
clone size: -
J gene: TRDJ1

CDR3 DNA: TGTGCCTGTGACAAACTGGGGGACCACACCGATAAACTCATCTTT
CDR3 protein: CACDKLGDHTDKLIF
D gene: TRDD3
V gene: TRDV2
clone size: medium-sized
J gene: TRDJ1

CDR3 DNA: TGTGCCTGTGACATAGTGCATCCGCCGGTCGGGGGACGTCTCTCTTACACCGATAAACTCATCTTT
CDR3 protein: CACDIVHPPVGGRLSYTDKLIF
D gene: -
V gene: TRDV2
clone size: medium-sized
J gene: TRDJ1

CDR3 DNA: TGTGCCTGTGATCCACTGGGGGACACCGATAAACTCATCTTT
CDR3 protein: CACDPLGDTDKLIF
D gene: TRDD3
V gene: TRDV2
clone size: medium-sized
J gene: TRDJ1

CDR3 DNA: TGTGCCTGTGACACGGCTGGGGGCCTCTCCTGGGACACCCGACAGATGTTTTTC
CDR3 protein: CACDTAGGLSWDTRQMFF
D gene: TRDD3
V gene: TRDV2
clone size: medium-sized
J gene: TRDJ3

CDR3 DNA: TGTGCCTGTGAAGCAATGCCTGGGGCCGACACCGATAAACTCATCTTT
CDR3 protein: CACEAMPGADTDKLIF
D gene: -
V gene: TRDV2
clone size: medium-sized
J gene: TRDJ1

CDR3 DNA: TGTGCCTGTGACGCGATTACTGGGAGGGATATGGGCACCGATAAACTCATCTTT
CDR3 protein: CACDAITGRDMGTDKLIF
D gene: -
V gene: TRDV2
clone size: few
J gene: TRDJ1

CDR3 DNA: TGTGCCTGTGACACATTAAAAGACACCGATAAACTCATCTTT
CDR3 protein: CACDTLKDTDKLIF
D gene: -
V gene: TRDV2
clone size: medium-sized
J gene: TRDJ1

CDR3 DNA: TGTGCTCTTGGGGAAAGGTCTCCCTACTGGGGGATACCCCACGCCATCAGGGGACCCGATAAACTCATCTTT
CDR3 protein: CALGERSPYWGIPHAIRGPDKLIF
D gene: TRDD3
V gene: TRDV1
clone size: medium-sized
J gene: TRDJ1

CDR3 DNA: TGTGCCTGTGACACCCTGGCTGGGACCGATAAACTCATCTTT
CDR3 protein: CACDTLAGTDKLIF
D gene: -
V gene: TRDV2
clone size: medium-sized
J gene: TRDJ1

CDR3 DNA: TGTGCCTGTGACACCGTGGTGGGGGATACCCCCGATAAACTCATCTTT
CDR3 protein: CACDTVVGDTPDKLIF
D gene: TRDD3
V gene: TRDV2
clone size: medium-sized
J gene: TRDJ1

CDR3 DNA: TGTGCCTGTGACTCTTGGGGATACACCGATAAACTCATCTTT
CDR3 protein: CACDSWGYTDKLIF
D gene: -
V gene: TRDV2
clone size: large
J gene: TRDJ1

CDR3 DNA: TGTGCCTGTGACCGACTACGTACTGGGGACACCCTAGACACCGATAAACTCATCTTT
CDR3 protein: CACDRLRTGDTLDTDKLIF
D gene: TRDD3
V gene: TRDV2
clone size: medium-sized
J gene: TRDJ1

CDR3 DNA: TGTGCCTGTGACACGCTACTGGGCACCGATAAACTCATCTTT
CDR3 protein: CACDTLLGTDKLIF
D gene: -
V gene: TRDV2
clone size: hyperexpanded
J gene: TRDJ1

CDR3 DNA: TGTGCCTGTGACCCCGTCCACCTAACCCGTTCTGGGGGCCCCCTGGCCGATAAACTCATCTTT
CDR3 protein: CACDPVHLTRSGGPLADKLIF
D gene: TRDD3
V gene: TRDV2
clone size: medium-sized
J gene: TRDJ1

CDR3 DNA: TGTGCCTGTGACGCAGTGGGGACTAACACCGATAAACTCATCTTT
CDR3 protein: CACDAVGTNTDKLIF
D gene: -
V gene: TRDV2
clone size: medium-sized
J gene: TRDJ1

CDR3 DNA: TGTGCCTGTGACACTTTACTGGGGACCGGGGGGTACACCGATAAACTCATCTTT
CDR3 protein: CACDTLLGTGGYTDKLIF
D gene: TRDD3
V gene: TRDV2
clone size: medium-sized
J gene: TRDJ1

CDR3 DNA: TGTGCTCTTGGGGAACCCCTCAGTCAGTGGGGATACGGGACTAACACCGATAAACTCATCTTT
CDR3 protein: CALGEPLSQWGYGTNTDKLIF
D gene: TRDD3
V gene: TRDV1
clone size: medium-sized
J gene: TRDJ1

CDR3 DNA: TGTGCCTGTGAAAATCTACTGGGGGACACCCATGGGGAGGCCGATAAACTCATCTTT
CDR3 protein: CACENLLGDTHGEADKLIF
D gene: TRDD3
V gene: TRDV2
clone size: medium-sized
J gene: TRDJ1

CDR3 DNA: TGTGCCTGTGACACCGTTACTGGGGGACGACGAGACTACACCGATAAACTCATCTTT
CDR3 protein: CACDTVTGGRRDYTDKLIF
D gene: TRDD3
V gene: TRDV2
clone size: medium-sized
J gene: TRDJ1

CDR3 DNA: TGTGCCTGTGACACCGTCAAGGGAGACCGCCTGGGACTGGGGGATACCGACGATAAACTCATCTTT
CDR3 protein: CACDTVKGDRLGLGDTDDKLIF
D gene: TRDD3
V gene: TRDV2
clone size: few
J gene: TRDJ1

CDR3 DNA: TGTGCCTGTGACACCGTTGAAGGGGTGGGGGATATTCCCCACGGCTCCTGGGACACCCGACAGATGTTTTTC
CDR3 protein: CACDTVEGVGDIPHGSWDTRQMFF
D gene: TRDD3
V gene: TRDV2
clone size: -
J gene: TRDJ3

CDR3 DNA: TGTGCCTGTGACACCGTTTCGGCTAACACCGATAAACTCATCTTT
CDR3 protein: CACDTVSANTDKLIF
D gene: -
V gene: TRDV2
clone size: medium-sized
J gene: TRDJ1

CDR3 DNA: TGTGCTCTTGGGGAAATCCTACGTGACGTTGTGGGCCCCCCAAACTGGGGGATATGGAGGGCTTTGACAGCACAACTCTTCTTT
CDR3 protein: CALGEILRDVVGPPNWGIWRALTAQLFF
D gene: TRDD3
V gene: TRDV1
clone size: -
J gene: TRDJ2

CDR3 DNA: TGTGCCTGTGACACGATGGGATTCCACCCCGCCGCTTACACCGATAAACTCATCTTT
CDR3 protein: CACDTMGFHPAAYTDKLIF
D gene: -
V gene: TRDV2
clone size: medium-sized
J gene: TRDJ1

CDR3 DNA: TGTGCCTGTGACACCGTGGGATCGCTTGGGGGGCACACCGATAAACTCATCTTT
CDR3 protein: CACDTVGSLGGHTDKLIF
D gene: -
V gene: TRDV2
clone size: medium-sized
J gene: TRDJ1

CDR3 DNA: TGTGCCTGTGACTCCCTAGGGGAGACTCAGAACACCGATAAACTCATCTTT
CDR3 protein: CACDSLGETQNTDKLIF
D gene: -
V gene: TRDV2
clone size: medium-sized
J gene: TRDJ1

CDR3 DNA: TGTGCCTGTGACGCTTTACTGGGGGGAGACACCGATAAACTCATCTTT
CDR3 protein: CACDALLGGDTDKLIF
D gene: TRDD3
V gene: TRDV2
clone size: medium-sized
J gene: TRDJ1

CDR3 DNA: TGTGCCTGTGACTCCCTACGAGGAAACTTACTGGGGGATAACAGGAGCTCCTGGGACACCCGACAGATGTTTTTC
CDR3 protein: CACDSLRGNLLGDNRSSWDTRQMFF
D gene: TRDD3
V gene: TRDV2
clone size: medium-sized
J gene: TRDJ3

CDR3 DNA: TGTGCCTGTGACACCGTGGGACCTCAAAATGGCGATAAACTCATCTTT
CDR3 protein: CACDTVGPQNGDKLIF
D gene: -
V gene: TRDV2
clone size: medium-sized
J gene: TRDJ1

CDR3 DNA: TGTGCCTGTGACACTGTACTGGGGGATAAAACTCGATCAGCACAACTCTTCTTT
CDR3 protein: CACDTVLGDKTRSAQLFF
D gene: TRDD3
V gene: TRDV2
clone size: few
J gene: TRDJ2

CDR3 DNA: TGTGCCTGTGACAAGATTCCCCCTTCCACCGATAAACTCATCTTT
CDR3 protein: CACDKIPPSTDKLIF
D gene: -
V gene: TRDV2
clone size: medium-sized
J gene: TRDJ1

CDR3 DNA: TGTGCCTGTGACAGTGTACTGGGGGACGCCCGTGATCGCGATAAACTCATCTTT
CDR3 protein: CACDSVLGDARDRDKLIF
D gene: TRDD3
V gene: TRDV2
clone size: medium-sized
J gene: TRDJ1

CDR3 DNA: TGTGCCTGTGACACCGCCGGGGGACAGACCTGGGACACCCGACAGATGTTTTTC
CDR3 protein: CACDTAGGQTWDTRQMFF
D gene: -
V gene: TRDV2
clone size: medium-sized
J gene: TRDJ3

CDR3 DNA: TGTGCCTGTGACCAGGTTTACCTTCATCCTACGCAAACTGGGCAATACACCGATAAACTCATCTTT
CDR3 protein: CACDQVYLHPTQTGQYTDKLIF
D gene: -
V gene: TRDV2
clone size: medium-sized
J gene: TRDJ1

CDR3 DNA: TGTGCCTGTGACACCCTGGTACTGGGGGATACTGGCACCGATAAACTCATCTTT
CDR3 protein: CACDTLVLGDTGTDKLIF
D gene: TRDD3
V gene: TRDV2
clone size: large
J gene: TRDJ1

CDR3 DNA: TGTGCCTGTGACACCGCGGGGGTTGAAAAGTACACCGATAAACTCATCTTT
CDR3 protein: CACDTAGVEKYTDKLIF
D gene: -
V gene: TRDV2
clone size: medium-sized
J gene: TRDJ1